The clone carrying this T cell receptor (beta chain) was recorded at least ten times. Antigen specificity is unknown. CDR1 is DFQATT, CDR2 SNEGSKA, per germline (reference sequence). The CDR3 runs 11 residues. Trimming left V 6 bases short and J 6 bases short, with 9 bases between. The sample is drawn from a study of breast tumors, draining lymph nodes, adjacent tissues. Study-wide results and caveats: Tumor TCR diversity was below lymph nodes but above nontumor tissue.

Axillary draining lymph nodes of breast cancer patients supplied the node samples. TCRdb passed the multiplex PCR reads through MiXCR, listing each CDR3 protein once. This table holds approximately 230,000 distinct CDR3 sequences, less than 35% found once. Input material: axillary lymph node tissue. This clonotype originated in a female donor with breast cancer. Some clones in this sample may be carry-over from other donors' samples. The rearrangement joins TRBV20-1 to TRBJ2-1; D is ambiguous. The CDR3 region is CSAPLANEQFF. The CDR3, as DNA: TGCAGTGCCCCACTGGCCAATGAGCAGTTCTTC.